This record looks at one T cell receptor (beta chain) sequence and its context. The antigen is undetermined. CDR1 and CDR2 (germline): SEHNR, FQNEAQ (reference sequence). The CDR3 length is 17 residues. Trimming took off 5 bases at V and 4 bases at J, with 21 bases between the two ends. This sample was included in a study of cytomegalovirus exposure and HLA in healthy donors. General study points: Immune exposure data for these donors was limited to CMV serostatus. A few chains linked to CMV were shown in vitro to be specific for CMV antigens. An observed cluster of highly shared sequence variants was recorded as a likely sequencing artifact.

Primers for the PCR totalled 60 Vbeta and 13 Jbeta. Repertoires were generated with immunoSEQ multiplex PCR, while TCRdb's copy carries only in-frame clones and drops some. Counted here are under 150,000 clones, around 80% occurring once; the ten biggest clones make up approximately 1.8%. This TCR was recovered from a woman in her thirties or forties in good health and CMV-seronegative. Material for sequencing was PBMCs. The chain uses TRBV7-9 and TRBJ1-3; perhaps TRBD1 as D (6 bases). The CDR3: CASSHTGQLSQGNTIYF. The DNA for the CDR3 is TGTGCCAGCAGCCACACCGGACAGCTATCCCAAGGAAACACCATATATTTT.